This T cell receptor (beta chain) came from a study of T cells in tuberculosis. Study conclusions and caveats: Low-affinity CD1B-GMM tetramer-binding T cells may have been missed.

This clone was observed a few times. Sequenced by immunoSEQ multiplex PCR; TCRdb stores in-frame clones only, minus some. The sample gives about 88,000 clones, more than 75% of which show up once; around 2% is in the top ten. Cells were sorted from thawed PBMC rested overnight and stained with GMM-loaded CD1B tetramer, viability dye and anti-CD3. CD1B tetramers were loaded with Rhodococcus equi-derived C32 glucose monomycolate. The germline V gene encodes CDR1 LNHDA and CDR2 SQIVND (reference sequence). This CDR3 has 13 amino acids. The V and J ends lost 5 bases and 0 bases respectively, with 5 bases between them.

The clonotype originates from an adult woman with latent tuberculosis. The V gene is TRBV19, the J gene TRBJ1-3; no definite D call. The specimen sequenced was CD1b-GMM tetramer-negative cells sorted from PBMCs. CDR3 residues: CASSSNSGNTIYF. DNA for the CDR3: TGTGCCAGTAGTTCAAACTCTGGAAACACCATATATTTT. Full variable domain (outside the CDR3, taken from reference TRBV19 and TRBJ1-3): DGGITQSPKYLFRKEGQNVTLSCEQNLNHDAMYWYRQDPGQGLRLIYYSQIVNDFQKGDIAEGYSVSREKKESFPLTVTSAQKNPTAFYLCASSSNSGNTIYFGEGSWLTVV.